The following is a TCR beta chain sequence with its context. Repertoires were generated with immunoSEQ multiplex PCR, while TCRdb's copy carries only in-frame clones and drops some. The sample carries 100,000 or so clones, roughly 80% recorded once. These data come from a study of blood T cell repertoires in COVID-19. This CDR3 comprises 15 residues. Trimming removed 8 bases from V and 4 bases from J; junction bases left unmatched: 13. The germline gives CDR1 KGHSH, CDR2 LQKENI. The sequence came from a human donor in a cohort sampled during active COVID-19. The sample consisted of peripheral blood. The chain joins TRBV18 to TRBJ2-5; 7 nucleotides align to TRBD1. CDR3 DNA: TGTGCCAGCACCCACAGGGGAGCCGTGGGAGAGACCCAGTACTTC. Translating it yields CASTHRGAVGETQYF. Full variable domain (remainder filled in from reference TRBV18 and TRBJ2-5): NAGVMQNPRHLVRRRGQEARLRCSPMKGHSHVYWYRQLPEEGLKFMVYLQKENIIDESGMPKERFSAEFPKEGPSILRIQQVVRGDSAAYFCASTHRGAVGETQYFGPGTRLLVL.